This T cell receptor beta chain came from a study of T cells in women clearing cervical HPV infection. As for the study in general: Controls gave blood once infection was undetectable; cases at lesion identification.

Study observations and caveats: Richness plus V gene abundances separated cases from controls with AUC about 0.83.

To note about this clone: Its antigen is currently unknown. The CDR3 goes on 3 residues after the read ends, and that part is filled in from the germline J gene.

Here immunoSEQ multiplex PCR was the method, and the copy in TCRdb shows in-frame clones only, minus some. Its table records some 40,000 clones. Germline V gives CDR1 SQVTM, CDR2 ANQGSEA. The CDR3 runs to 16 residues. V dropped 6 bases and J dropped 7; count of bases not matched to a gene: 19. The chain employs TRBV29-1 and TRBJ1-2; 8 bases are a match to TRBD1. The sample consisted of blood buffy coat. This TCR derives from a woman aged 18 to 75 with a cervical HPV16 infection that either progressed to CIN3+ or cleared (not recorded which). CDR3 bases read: TGCAGCGTGCAATCCCAGGACAGGGCAGGCGTAGGTGGC. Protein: CSVQSQDRAGVGG. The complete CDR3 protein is CSVQSQDRAGVGGYTF.